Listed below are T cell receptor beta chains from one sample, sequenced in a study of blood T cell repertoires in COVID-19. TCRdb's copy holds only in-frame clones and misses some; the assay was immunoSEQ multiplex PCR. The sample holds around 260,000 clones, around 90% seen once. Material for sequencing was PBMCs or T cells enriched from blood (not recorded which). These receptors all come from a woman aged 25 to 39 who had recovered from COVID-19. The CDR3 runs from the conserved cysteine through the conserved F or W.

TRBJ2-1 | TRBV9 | CASSVAIGYNEQFF
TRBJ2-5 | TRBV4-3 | CASSQGGFPGTSGQETQYF
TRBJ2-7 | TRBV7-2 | CASSFATSGSSYEQYF
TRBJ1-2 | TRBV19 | CASSIAGGIVYGYTF
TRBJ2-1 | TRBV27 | CASSLRVSYNEQFF
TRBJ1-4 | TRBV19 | CASRMGTAEKLFF
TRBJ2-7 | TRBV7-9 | CASRHGGSSYEQYF
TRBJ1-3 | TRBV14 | CASSLAGTGSGNTIYF
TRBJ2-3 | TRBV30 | CAWSEASGTGDTDTQYF
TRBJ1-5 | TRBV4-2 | CASSQELMVGNQPQHF
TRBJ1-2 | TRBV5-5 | CASSFRGQLYGYTF
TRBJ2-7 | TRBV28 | CASSFRSRASGFYQYF
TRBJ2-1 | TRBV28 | CASSGTDNEQFF
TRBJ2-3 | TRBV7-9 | CASSPGTGRTDTQYF
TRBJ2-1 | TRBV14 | CASSQGGGVQFF
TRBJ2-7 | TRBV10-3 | CAISEYRDYEQYF
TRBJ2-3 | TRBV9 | CASSVVSSGRATDTQYF
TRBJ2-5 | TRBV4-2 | CASSYDGEGMETQYF
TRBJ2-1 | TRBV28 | CASSFPGTSGEQFF
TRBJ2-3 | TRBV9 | CASSVEGGVADTQYF
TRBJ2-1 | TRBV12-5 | CASGSGLAGHNEQFF
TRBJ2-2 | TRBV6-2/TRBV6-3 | CASSYGTGYTGELFF
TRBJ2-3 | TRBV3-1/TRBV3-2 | CASSLSDLRTDTQYF
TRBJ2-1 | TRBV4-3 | CASSLGGSRLAGNNEQFF
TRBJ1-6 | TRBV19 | CASSMDRGTNSPLHF